The 29 T cell receptor beta chains in this list originate from one sample, sequenced in a study of identical twins. Via MiXCR, TCRdb re-called the 5' RACE reads, giving one row per CDR3 protein. The sample yields some 900,000 distinct CDR3 sequences, roughly 12% seen once. This same sample was also taken into another study, of yellow fever vaccine responses in identical twins.

Input material: PBMCs. Source of these receptors: a woman younger than 35 in good health.

The J gene is TRBJ2-2, the V gene TRBV2; 11 bases are a match to TRBD2. The CDR3 length is 16 residues. Germline V gives CDR1 SNHLY, CDR2 FYNNEI. The trim removed 6 bases at V and 2 bases at J, leaving 5 bases unmatched. CDR3 bases: TGTGCCAGCAGGAAGACTAGCGGGATTAACACCGGGGAGCTGTTTTTT. Translated, it gives CASRKTSGINTGELFF.

V and J are TRBV27 and TRBJ2-1; 9 bases are shared with TRBD2. Germline CDR1 reads MNHEY; CDR2 reads SMNVEV (reference sequence). Trimming took 6 bases from V and 5 from J; bases not matched to a gene: 20. The CDR3 extends over 19 amino acids. CDR3 sequence reads: CASSQGGLAYRHNNNEQFF. CDR3 DNA: TGTGCCAGCAGCCAGGGGGGACTAGCTTACCGTCACAACAACAATGAGCAGTTCTTC.

This clonotype was recorded a few times. V and J are TRBV4-1 and TRBJ1-4; D gene uncertain. The CDR3 contains 16 residues. The V and J ends lost 0 bases and 4 bases respectively, with 12 bases between them. Germline CDR1 is MGHRA and CDR2 is YSYEKL. DNA for the CDR3: TGCGCCAGCAGCCAAGAGTCCCAACGGATTAATGAAAAACTGTTTTTT. This translates into CASSQESQRINEKLFF.

This clonotype was picked up a small number of times. This chain joins TRBV6-1 and TRBJ2-3; TRBD2 agrees at 10 bases. The CDR3 totals 16 residues. Germline assignment: CDR1 MNHNS and CDR2 SASEGT. Trimming at V came to 7 bases and at J to 4 bases, leaving 11 bases not matched to a gene. CDR3 bases: TGTGCCAGCAAGCCAGGGCTAGCGGGAGCCCCAGATACGCAGTATTTT. Its translation: CASKPGLAGAPDTQYF.

This clonotype has a count of ten or more. J is TRBJ2-1 and V is TRBV20-1; D is unresolved. Trimming removed 5 bases from V and 3 bases from J, with 14 bases in between. CDR3 length: 14 amino acids. CDR1 DFQATT and CDR2 SNEGSKA come from the germline V gene (reference sequence). The CDR3 sequence is CSASKSSIYNEQFF. The CDR3 coding sequence is TGCAGTGCTTCTAAAAGTTCGATCTACAATGAGCAGTTCTTC.

This clonotype came up many times. The V gene is TRBV12-3 or TRBV12-4, the J gene TRBJ1-1, with TRBD1 matching 7 bases. V lost 5 bases to trimming and J lost 14 bases; unmatched junction nucleotides: 20. The CDR3 is 15 residues long. The CDR3 region is CASSPSWTGSLIGFF. In DNA, the CDR3 is TGTGCCAGCAGTCCCTCCTGGACAGGAAGCTTAATCGGGTTCTTT.

V and J are TRBV18 and TRBJ2-3; TRBD2 matches 9 bases. The CDR3 loop spans 15 amino acids. With V trimmed by 2 bases and J by 6 bases, 6 bases remained unmatched. Germline loops: CDR1 KGHSH, CDR2 LQKENI. The CDR3 loop is CASSPGGGALDTQYF. For the CDR3, the DNA is TGTGCCAGCTCACCAGGCGGGGGGGCGTTGGATACGCAGTATTTT. Full variable domain (missing parts from reference TRBV18 and TRBJ2-3): NAGVMQNPRHLVRRRGQEARLRCSPMKGHSHVYWYRQLPEEGLKFMVYLQKENIIDESGMPKERFSAEFPKEGPSILRIQQVVRGDSAAYFCASSPGGGALDTQYFGPGTRLTVL.

The sample holds a few counts of this clonotype. The gene calls are TRBV12-3 or TRBV12-4 and TRBJ2-1; 11 bases map to TRBD2. The length of the CDR3 is 15 residues. After removal of 4 bases from V and 16 bases from J, the junction contained 15 bases not matched to a gene. DNA of the CDR3: TGTGCCAGCAGTTCCTCTTTGGTAGCGGGAGGGCCGATATTCTTC. Amino acids: CASSSSLVAGGPIFF.

This clonotype was observed a handful of times. The J gene is TRBJ2-1, the V gene TRBV23-1, with 9 bases matching TRBD1. TRBV23-1 counts as an open reading frame of uncertain function. V was clipped by 2 bases and J by 8 bases; unmatched bases: 4. CDR3 length: 14 residues. CDR3: CASSQPTGGDEQFF. The CDR3 DNA reads TGCGCCAGCAGTCAACCGACAGGGGGGGATGAGCAGTTCTTC.

The chain links TRBV10-3 to TRBJ2-7, with 13 bases aligning to TRBD2. V was clipped by 2 bases and J by 2 bases; unmatched bases: 9. Germline V gene lookup returns CDR1 ENHRY and CDR2 SYGVKD. This CDR3 has 18 residues. The CDR3: CAISETRTSGSPPYEQYF. The CDR3 DNA reads TGTGCCATCAGTGAGACTAGGACTAGCGGGAGCCCCCCCTACGAGCAGTACTTC.

This clonotype was picked up a small number of times. This chain uses TRBV10-3 with TRBJ2-3, with a possible D match to TRBD1 (6 bases). Deletions cut 11 bases from V and 1 base from J, with 13 bases between. The germline V gene encodes CDR1 ENHRY and CDR2 SYGVKD. The CDR3 has 13 amino acids. DNA of the CDR3: TGTGCCCCAAAGGGGGACCGCACAGATACGCAGTATTTT. Encoded protein: CAPKGDRTDTQYF.

The chain carries TRBV28 and TRBJ1-6; 9 nucleotides match TRBD1. Per the germline V gene, CDR1 is MDHEN and CDR2 is SYDVKM. V dropped 4 bases and J dropped 4; count of bases not matched to a gene: 2. This CDR3 is built from 15 residues. The CDR3 nucleotides are TGTGCCAGCAGTTCGACAGGGGGTTATAATTCACCCCTCCACTTT. Its protein product is CASSSTGGYNSPLHF.

The sample holds a few counts of this clonotype. The rearrangement links TRBV3-1 to TRBJ2-2, with no clear D. The CDR3 is 15 residues long. Between the trimmed V and J ends, which lost 1 base and 4 bases, there was a span of 10 bases. CDR1 and CDR2 (germline): LGHDT, YNNKEL (reference sequence). The CDR3 region is CASSQGQLLTGELFF. CDR3 in DNA: TGTGCCAGCAGCCAAGGTCAACTTCTCACCGGGGAGCTGTTTTTT.

This clonotype has a handful of counts. This chain connects TRBV9 to TRBJ2-5, with a weak D call TRBD1 (6 bases). CDR1 and CDR2 (germline): SGDLS, YYNGEE. This CDR3 spans 15 amino acids. The V end was cut by 0 bases, the J end by 4 bases, with 13 bases between. Here the CDR3 reads CASSVDRVRVETQYF. The CDR3, as DNA: TGTGCCAGCAGCGTAGACAGGGTGAGGGTAGAGACCCAGTACTTC.

The CDR3 loop is CASSYDSGASSGANVLTF. Here the CDR3 DNA reads TGTGCCAGCAGTTACGATTCAGGGGCTAGCTCTGGGGCCAACGTCCTGACTTTC. The gene calls are TRBV6-5 and TRBJ2-6; possible D gene TRBD1, 6 bases. Trimming left V 2 bases short and J 0 bases short, with 14 bases between. The length of the CDR3 is 18 residues. Germline CDR1 reads MNHEY; CDR2 reads SVGAGI.

The gene calls are TRBV7-9 and TRBJ1-6; D is uncertain. Germline V gene data show CDR1 as SEHNR and CDR2 as FQNEAQ (reference sequence). This CDR3 has 14 residues. Trimming removed 1 base at V and 9 bases at J, with 10 bases between. This CDR3 reads CASSLEAVGSPLHF. DNA of the CDR3: TGTGCCAGCAGCTTAGAGGCAGTTGGTTCACCCCTCCACTTT. Together with reference TRBV7-9 and TRBJ1-6, the CDR3 gives the full variable domain: DTGVSQNPRHKITKRGQNVTFRCDPISEHNRLYWYRQTLGQGPEFLTYFQNEAQLEKSRLLSDRFSAERPKGSFSTLEIQRTEQGDSAMYLCASSLEAVGSPLHFGNGTRLTVT.

The gene calls are TRBV5-1 and TRBJ2-5; unclear D gene. The CDR3 spans 15 residues. V dropped 4 bases and J dropped 2 bases, with 15 bases sitting between them. Germline V lookup: CDR1 SGHRS, CDR2 YFSETQ. CDR3 residues: CASSTRAPGQETQYF. For the CDR3, the DNA is TGCGCCAGCAGCACACGGGCCCCCGGACAAGAGACCCAGTACTTC.

This clonotype was seen a few times. This chain joins TRBV29-1 and TRBJ2-3; possibly TRBD1 for D (6 bases). This CDR3 has 13 amino acids. Germline V lookup: CDR1 SQVTM, CDR2 ANQGSEA. Trimming removed 4 bases from V and 1 base from J, with 9 bases in between. CDR3 amino acids: CSVVAGGTDTQYF. The DNA for the CDR3 is TGCAGCGTTGTGGCAGGGGGCACAGATACGCAGTATTTT.

V is TRBV27 and J is TRBJ2-1; tentatively, D is TRBD1 (5 bases). This CDR3 spans 17 amino acids. Germline lookup yields CDR1 MNHEY and CDR2 SMNVEV (reference sequence). Trimming left V 5 bases short and J 5 bases short, with 22 bases between. The DNA for the CDR3 is TGTGCCAGCAGTCTCCCGCCCGGACACATAAAGAACAATGAGCAGTTCTTC. This sequence encodes CASSLPPGHIKNNEQFF.

The chain links TRBV29-1 to TRBJ1-1; the match to TRBD1 covers 7 bases. Germline CDR1 is SQVTM and CDR2 is ANQGSEA. With 5 bases clipped from V and 0 bases from J, the junction kept 3 bases outside the gene matches. There are 13 residues in the CDR3. The CDR3 loop is CSVSGTVNTEAFF. The CDR3 region has the DNA TGCAGCGTTTCAGGGACAGTGAACACTGAAGCTTTCTTT. Full variable domain (remainder filled in from reference TRBV29-1 and TRBJ1-1): SAVISQKPSRDICQRGTSLTIQCQVDSQVTMMFWYRQQPGQSLTLIATANQGSEATYESGFVIDKFPISRPNLTFSTLTVSNMSPEDSSIYLCSVSGTVNTEAFFGQGTRLTVV.

This clonotype was detected many times. V and J are TRBV5-1 and TRBJ2-3; D is undetermined. This CDR3 has 15 amino acids. CDR1 is SGHRS and CDR2 is YFSETQ in the germline V gene. The germline V and J ends were trimmed by 1 base and 1 base, with 10 bases remaining between them. The CDR3 sequence is CASSLIDKGTDTQYF. Written as DNA, the CDR3 is TGCGCCAGCAGCTTGATCGACAAAGGCACAGATACGCAGTATTTT.

This clonotype was detected only a few times. The chain employs TRBV12-3 or TRBV12-4 and TRBJ2-4, with no clear D. This CDR3 contains 13 residues. V gave up 1 base and J gave up 7 bases, with 8 bases separating them. The CDR3 sequence: CASSLGSHNIQYF. The CDR3 DNA reads TGTGCCAGCAGTTTAGGGTCACATAACATTCAGTACTTC.

The V call is TRBV9, the J call TRBJ2-1; 9 positions match TRBD2. From germline, CDR1 is SGDLS and CDR2 YYNGEE. Trimming removed 0 bases from V and 6 bases from J; junction bases left unmatched: 7. This CDR3 comprises 16 residues. CDR3 protein: CASSVVAGGLSNEQFF. CDR3 nucleotides: TGTGCCAGCAGCGTAGTGGCGGGGGGGCTCTCCAATGAGCAGTTCTTC.

This clonotype was observed a few times. This chain connects TRBV6-1 to TRBJ1-1; 8 positions agree with TRBD1. Germline V gene lookup returns CDR1 MNHNS and CDR2 SASEGT. After removal of 4 bases from V and 3 bases from J, the junction contained 7 bases not matched to a gene. This CDR3 has 15 residues. In nucleotides, the CDR3 is TGTGCCAGCAGTGCTAGACAGGGGCGGTACACTGAAGCTTTCTTT. This gives the protein CASSARQGRYTEAFF.

Here the CDR3 DNA reads TGTGCCAGCAGCGTAGGCCCTGTTACTAGCGGGGGGCACAATGAGCAGTTCTTC. It encodes CASSVGPVTSGGHNEQFF. V gene TRBV9 combines with J gene TRBJ2-1; 12 bases are shared with TRBD2. The V gene end was trimmed by 0 bases and the J gene end by 5 bases; junction bases not matched to a gene: 9. Looked up from germline, CDR1 is SGDLS and CDR2 is YYNGEE. The CDR3 is 18 residues long.

This clonotype was seen only a few times. The chain combines TRBV29-1 with TRBJ1-2; 8 bases map to TRBD1. The CDR3 spans 15 residues. Germline CDR1 and CDR2: SQVTM and ANQGSEA. Trimming removed 1 base from V and 1 base from J; junction bases left unmatched: 5. The CDR3 here is CSVEGDRWYNYGYTF. Here the CDR3 DNA reads TGCAGCGTTGAAGGGGACAGGTGGTATAACTATGGCTACACCTTC. The full variable domain, its missing parts supplied by reference TRBV29-1 and TRBJ1-2, is SAVISQKPSRDICQRGTSLTIQCQVDSQVTMMFWYRQQPGQSLTLIATANQGSEATYESGFVIDKFPISRPNLTFSTLTVSNMSPEDSSIYLCSVEGDRWYNYGYTFGSGTRLTVV.

Note on this clonotype: The junction shows a germline mismatch at one end, possibly a read error. The chain is built from TRBV5-1 and TRBJ1-2; 8 nucleotides agree with TRBD1. From germline, CDR1 is SGHRS and CDR2 YFSETQ. The CDR3 covers 15 residues. The CDR3 reads CASRLEGTGGYGYTF. Here the CDR3 DNA reads TGCGCCAGCAGATTGGAGGGGACAGGAGGCTATGGCTACACCTTC.

This chain links TRBV3-1 with TRBJ2-2, with a weak D call TRBD1 (5 bases). The CDR3 is made up of 17 amino acids. CDR1 is LGHDT and CDR2 is YNNKEL in the germline V gene (reference sequence). Trimming removed 0 bases from V and 4 bases from J, with 15 bases in between. The CDR3 region is CASSQERTTISTGELFF. The DNA of the CDR3 is TGTGCCAGCAGCCAAGAACGGACAACCATTAGCACCGGGGAGCTGTTTTTT.

V gene TRBV27 combines with J gene TRBJ2-7; D is unresolved. This CDR3 has 15 residues. V lost 6 bases to trimming and J lost 1 base, with 16 bases between them. CDR1 MNHEY and CDR2 SMNVEV come from the germline V gene (reference sequence). Here the CDR3 reads CASRRTAYGSYEQYF. The CDR3 DNA is TGTGCCAGCAGACGTACCGCATACGGATCCTACGAGCAGTACTTC.